This TCR beta chain was captured by sequencing in a study of Ad26.COV2.S vaccination and SARS-CoV-2 variants. Profiled with immunoSEQ multiplex PCR; TCRdb holds only in-frame clones, not every one. The table includes approximately 420,000 clones, 70% to 90% detected once. Worth noting for this clone: The antigen is undetermined.

Study-wide results and caveats: Spike-specific TCR breadth was greater after Ad26.COV2.S than placebo.

This sample's treatment: some 20 received Ad26.COV2.S at low or high dose, single or two shots; 5 received placebo; per-sample allocation not given. Samples were taken on day 63 after the first vaccine or placebo injection. This adult donor, from Boston, was 18-55 years old. Vaccination employed an Ad26 vector expressing the Wuhan-strain SARS-CoV-2 spike. Germline V gene data show CDR1 as SGDLS and CDR2 as YYNGEE. Trimming removed 3 bases from V and 7 bases from J; junction bases left unmatched: 12. The CDR3 loop spans 16 amino acids. The chain couples TRBV9 to TRBJ2-1; 8 bases line up with TRBD1. The sequence derives from a person aged 18 to 65 who received the Ad26.COV2.S COVID-19 vaccine or a placebo. Material: peripheral blood, obtained in a trial of Ad26.COV2.S vaccine versus placebo. The CDR3 coding sequence is TGTGCCAGCAGCGCCGGACAGGGAATGGACCCTAATGAGCAGTTCTTC. This encodes CASSAGQGMDPNEQFF.